Listed here are 3 T cell receptor beta chains from one sample, sequenced in a study of blood T cell repertoires in COVID-19. Here immunoSEQ multiplex PCR was the method, and the copy in TCRdb shows in-frame clones only, minus some. The table records around 200,000 clones, more than 75% of them present only once. The sequenced sample consisted of peripheral blood. The origin of the receptors is a man aged 65 to 85 with acute or convalescent COVID-19.

This chain connects TRBV5-1 to TRBJ2-7; 10 bases match TRBD1. The junction had 10 bases not matched to a gene; V was cut back by 6 bases and J by 7 bases. Germline assignment: CDR1 SGHRS and CDR2 YFSETQ. The CDR3 is made up of 14 amino acids. The CDR3 loop reads CASIRDRGLSEQYF. The CDR3 region has the DNA TGCGCCAGCATCCGGGACAGGGGCCTCTCGGAGCAGTACTTC.

In this sample, this clone turned up once. V gene TRBV5-1 combines with J gene TRBJ2-3, with D possibly matching TRBD2 (5 bases). V lost 7 bases to trimming and J lost 0 bases, with 9 bases between them. The CDR3 covers 13 residues. CDR1 SGHRS and CDR2 YFSETQ come from the germline V gene. This CDR3 is CASAEGSTDTQYF. The CDR3 DNA reads TGCGCCAGCGCCGAGGGCAGCACAGATACGCAGTATTTT.

The rearrangement joins TRBV7-2 to TRBJ2-2; possibly TRBD1 for D (5 bases). Germline-derived CDR1 and CDR2 are SGHTA and FQGNSA. CDR3 length: 14 residues. The V end was cut by 8 bases, the J end by 3 bases, with 13 bases between. DNA for the CDR3: TGTGCCAGCGTCAGGGCCCGGGACACCGGGGAGCTGTTTTTT. Protein sequence: CASVRARDTGELFF. The variable domain in full, with the rest retrieved from reference TRBV7-2 and TRBJ2-2, is GAGVSQSPSNKVTEKGKDVELRCDPISGHTALYWYRQSLGQGLEFLIYFQGNSAPDKSGLPSDRFSAERTGGSVSTLTIQRTQQEDSAVYLCASVRARDTGELFFGEGSRLTVL.